The following is a TCR beta chain sequence with its context. The antigen is not known. A much more abundant neighbour one base away suggests this may be a read error. No DNA is shown, since the ends of the CDR3 on it are uncertain; the CDR3 is the one TCRdb lists. This sample is drawn from a study of blood T cells in healthy people across ages. The CDR3 spans 11 amino acids, including both terminal residues. Per the germline V gene, CDR1 is DFQATT and CDR2 is SNEGSKA (reference sequence). Study-level points and caveats: Researchers report that TCR beta diversity correlated strongly with naive T cell percentage. The diversity estimates, figures obtained from one million T cells, were considered underestimates.

Using a J-beta primer mix together with a sample-barcoded 5' primer, a second PCR was run for about 7 to 12 cycles. All cDNA molecules were each tagged by a template-switch adaptor with 12 random nucleotides. Each CDR3 protein gets one entry after TCRdb re-called the 5' RACE reads with MiXCR. The sample consists of 750,000 to 1,000,000 distinct CDR3 sequences, 29% of them appearing once. The sample also formed part of further work on T cells of mothers and their children. That source notes: Donation was provided by three healthy Caucasian mothers along with their six children.

The receptor comes from a middle-aged woman in good health. The rearrangement links TRBV20-1 to TRBJ2-7; the D call of TRBD1 is as the table states it, not checked on the DNA. The sequenced sample was blood. The CDR3 protein is CVGTGTYEQCF.